These 20 T cell receptor beta chains originate from one sample sequenced in a study of blood T cell repertoires in COVID-19. TCRdb's table, derived via immunoSEQ multiplex PCR, lists solely in-frame clones and lacks some. This sample has nearly 95,000 clones, with roughly 86% found just once. Material for sequencing was peripheral blood. The receptors were gathered from a human donor with acute or convalescent COVID-19. The donor label of this sample is uncertain.

The V gene is TRBV3-1 (or the pseudogene TRBV3-2), the J gene TRBJ1-6; D is possibly TRBD1 (6 bases). Per the germline V gene, CDR1 is LGHDT and CDR2 is YNNKEL (reference sequence). Trimming removed 4 bases at V and 9 bases at J, with 19 bases between. The length of the CDR3 is 16 residues. The CDR3 loop reads CASSLGQGSFGSPLHF. In DNA form, the CDR3 reads TGTGCCAGCAGCCTCGGGCAGGGGTCTTTCGGTTCACCCCTCCACTTT.

This sequence joins TRBV6-2 or TRBV6-3 and TRBJ1-1; D not resolved. Germline V lookup: CDR1 MNHEY, CDR2 SVGEGT. The CDR3 covers 15 residues. V was clipped by 6 bases and J by 4 bases, with 18 bases between them. CDR3 nucleotide sequence: TGTGCCAGCAGCCGGGCAGGTGTTACTTTCACTGAAGCTTTCTTT. Its protein product is CASSRAGVTFTEAFF.

The chain recombines TRBV6-6 with TRBJ1-5; TRBD1 matches 9 bases. The CDR3 is 16 residues long. Germline CDR1 and CDR2: MNHNY and SVGAGI (reference sequence). The trim removed 5 bases at V and 7 bases at J, leaving 12 bases unmatched. The CDR3 bases are TGTGCCAGCAGTGGGGCGGGGACAGGGTTGAGCCAGCCCCAGCATTTT. This encodes CASSGAGTGLSQPQHF.

As regards this clone: Additional DNA sequences in this sample encode the identical CDR3. The chain couples TRBV6-1 to TRBJ1-3, with D uncertain. CDR1 MNHNS and CDR2 SASEGT come from the germline V gene. This CDR3 region has 13 residues. Trimming removed 3 bases from V and 4 bases from J, with 7 bases in between. CDR3 protein: CASSESSGNTIYF. CDR3 nucleotides: TGTGCCAGCAGTGAGTCATCAGGAAACACCATATATTTT.

The chain is built from TRBV30 and TRBJ2-1; TRBD1 aligns across 7 bases. Germline V gives CDR1 GTSNPN, CDR2 SVGIG (reference sequence). The CDR3 runs 14 residues. V lost 0 bases and J lost 7; bases outside the gene matches: 6. CDR3 sequence: CAWSVPDRANEQFF. Here the CDR3 DNA reads TGTGCCTGGAGTGTCCCCGACAGGGCTAATGAGCAGTTCTTC.

The chain has TRBV27 and TRBJ2-7, with TRBD1 matching over 7 bases. CDR3 length equals 15 residues. Looked up from germline, CDR1 is MNHEY and CDR2 is SMNVEV (reference sequence). V was clipped by 4 bases and J by 2 bases; unmatched bases: 8. The CDR3 loop is CASSSGQAVTYEQYF. CDR3 in DNA: TGTGCCAGCAGTTCAGGACAGGCGGTTACCTACGAGCAGTACTTC.

The rearrangement links TRBV4-1 to TRBJ1-2; 8 bases line up with TRBD1. The CDR3 runs to 15 residues. V shed 3 bases and J 3 bases; nucleotides not matched to a gene: 6. Germline V lookup: CDR1 MGHRA, CDR2 YSYEKL. The CDR3 sequence: CASSQSGGIDYGYTF. CDR3 in DNA: TGCGCCAGCAGCCAGTCAGGGGGCATAGACTATGGCTACACCTTC.

The chain has TRBV14 and TRBJ2-7, with 10 bases lining up with TRBD1. The CDR3 covers 15 residues. V shed 4 bases and J 6 bases; nucleotides not matched to a gene: 9. CDR1 is SGHDN and CDR2 is FVKESK in the germline V gene. The CDR3 coding sequence is TGTGCCAGCAGCCGAATGACAGGGGGCAGGGGCGAGCAGTACTTC. Protein sequence: CASSRMTGGRGEQYF.

The CDR3 coding sequence is TGTGCCAGCTCACCACAGGCGGGGGTCGGAAACACCATATATTTT. Residues: CASSPQAGVGNTIYF. The chain carries TRBV18 and TRBJ1-3; weak D call: TRBD1 (5 bases). The germline V gene encodes CDR1 KGHSH and CDR2 LQKENI. The CDR3 covers 15 residues. V was shortened by 1 base and J by 4 bases, with 11 bases between the two germline ends. The whole variable domain, filled in from reference TRBV18 and TRBJ1-3, reads NAGVMQNPRHLVRRRGQEARLRCSPMKGHSHVYWYRQLPEEGLKFMVYLQKENIIDESGMPKERFSAEFPKEGPSILRIQQVVRGDSAAYFCASSPQAGVGNTIYFGEGSWLTVV.

J is TRBJ1-4 and V is TRBV4-2, with TRBD1 identical over 9 bases. Losses at the gene ends were 2 bases for V and 7 bases for J; bases not matched to a gene: 5. The CDR3 consists of 15 residues. The germline gives CDR1 LGHNA, CDR2 YNFKEQ. CDR3 region: CASSQTGTGPEKLFF. In DNA, the CDR3 is TGTGCCAGCAGCCAAACCGGGACAGGGCCTGAAAAACTGTTTTTT.

This chain connects TRBV6-4 to TRBJ1-5; tentatively, D is TRBD1 (6 bases). This CDR3 comprises 22 residues. V was shortened by 1 base and J by 3 bases, with 31 bases between the two germline ends. CDR1 is MRHNA, CDR2 SNTAGT, per germline. CDR3 nucleotides: TGTGCCAGCAGTGACTTCCCTCCCCACGGGTCACCCCGGGACACCCCCAATCAGCCCCAGCATTTT. Amino acids: CASSDFPPHGSPRDTPNQPQHF.

The V gene is TRBV2, the J gene TRBJ1-5; 7 bases are shared with TRBD1. V lost 9 bases, J lost 0 bases, and 5 bases stayed unmatched. CDR3 size: 14 residues. CDR1 is SNHLY and CDR2 is FYNNEI in the germline V gene. The CDR3 coding sequence is TGTGCCAGTCTGGACAGGCATAGCAATCAGCCCCAGCATTTT. Protein product: CASLDRHSNQPQHF.

The chain has TRBV7-9 and TRBJ1-2; 10 bases are a match to TRBD1. Germline CDR1 and CDR2: SEHNR and FQNEAQ (reference sequence). Losses at the gene ends were 1 base for V and 5 bases for J; bases not matched to a gene: 4. This CDR3 spans 15 amino acids. The CDR3 DNA reads as TGTGCCAGCAGCTTAGGACAGGGGGCCGGGTATGGCTACACCTTC. This translates into CASSLGQGAGYGYTF.

The V call is TRBV27, the J call TRBJ1-1; TRBD1 is a possible D gene (5 bases). Germline V gene data show CDR1 as MNHEY and CDR2 as SMNVEV (reference sequence). Trimming shortened V by 7 bases and J by 11 bases, and 20 bases separated the two germline ends. This CDR3 is built from 13 residues. The CDR3 DNA sequence: TGTGCCAGCACCGACTGGGGGTCTGGGGGGGCTTTCTTT. This translates into CASTDWGSGGAFF.

The chain joins TRBV2 to TRBJ2-1, with 14 positions matching TRBD2. J lost 4 bases, V lost 8 bases, and 1 base had no gene match. There are 14 residues in the CDR3. Germline V gives CDR1 SNHLY, CDR2 FYNNEI. The chain's CDR3 is CASRTSGGYNEQFF. CDR3 coding DNA: TGTGCCAGCCGGACTAGCGGGGGGTACAATGAGCAGTTCTTC. The entire variable domain, with the rest obtained from reference TRBV2 and TRBJ2-1, is as follows: EPEVTQTPSHQVTQMGQEVILRCVPISNHLYFYWYRQILGQKVEFLVSFYNNEISEKSEIFDDQFSVERPDGSNFTLKIRSTKLEDSAMYFCASRTSGGYNEQFFGPGTRLTVL.

This chain joins TRBV7-9 and TRBJ1-4; 7 bases map to TRBD1. Losses at the gene ends were 5 bases for V and 5 bases for J; bases not matched to a gene: 8. Germline values: CDR1 SEHNR, CDR2 FQNEAQ (reference sequence). The CDR3 extends over 15 amino acids. This CDR3 reads CASSPRQGKNEKLFF. The CDR3 region has the DNA TGTGCCAGCAGCCCCAGACAGGGAAAAAATGAAAAACTGTTTTTT. Full variable domain (outside the CDR3, taken from reference TRBV7-9 and TRBJ1-4): DTGVSQNPRHKITKRGQNVTFRCDPISEHNRLYWYRQTLGQGPEFLTYFQNEAQLEKSRLLSDRFSAERPKGSFSTLEIQRTEQGDSAMYLCASSPRQGKNEKLFFGSGTQLSVL.

CDR3 bases: TGTGCCAGCAGCGTAGCAGCGGGGACGAACACCGGGGAGCTGTTTTTT. Translating it yields CASSVAAGTNTGELFF. The chain is built from TRBV9 and TRBJ2-2; 7 bases match TRBD2. The CDR3 has 16 residues. The V segment lost 0 bases and the J segment 0 bases; nucleotides outside the gene matches: 2. Germline-derived CDR1 and CDR2 are SGDLS and YYNGEE.

The gene calls are TRBV19 and TRBJ2-7, with 7 bases lining up with TRBD1. Unmatched junction bases numbered 7, after V lost 1 base and J lost 4 bases. The CDR3 has 15 residues. Germline loops: CDR1 LNHDA, CDR2 SQIVND (reference sequence). CDR3 loop: CASSIGQGEGYEQYF. The CDR3 DNA sequence: TGTGCCAGTAGTATAGGACAGGGAGAGGGATACGAGCAGTACTTC.

The gene calls are TRBV27 and TRBJ1-2; possible D gene TRBD1, 6 bases. CDR3 length equals 17 residues. V lost 1 base and J 3 bases, leaving 18 bases between the germline ends. Germline CDR1 MNHEY, CDR2 SMNVEV (reference sequence). CDR3 in DNA: TGTGCCAGCAGTTTATATGGAGGGGGGGCGATCTACTATGGCTACACCTTC. It yields the protein CASSLYGGGAIYYGYTF.

This chain joins TRBV19 and TRBJ1-2; the D is unclear. Germline CDR1 LNHDA, CDR2 SQIVND (reference sequence). Trimming took off 4 bases at V and 4 bases at J, with 10 bases between the two ends. The CDR3 has 13 amino acids. CDR3 sequence reads: CASSTSPFYGYTF. The DNA for the CDR3 is TGTGCCAGTAGTACCTCCCCCTTCTATGGCTACACCTTC.